This TCR beta chain was sequenced for a study of shared clonotypes between healthy human individuals. The authors sequenced unsorted PBMC DNA on ten immunoSEQ deep assay plates. The protocol was immunoSEQ multiplex PCR, while the TCRdb copy is restricted to in-frame clones and leaves out a portion. The sample shows 400,000 to 600,000 clones, around 79% of them seen only once. This clone was counted only a few times. Its antigen remains unidentified. Study-wide findings and caveats: The authors expected sequencing depth to affect clonotype sharing among donors. Genetic and exposure-history diversity was limited by the few donors.

This CDR3 is built from 14 residues. Looked up from germline, CDR1 is SGHNT and CDR2 is YENEEA. V was shortened by 1 base and J by 2 bases, with 7 bases between the two germline ends. V and J are TRBV11-3 and TRBJ2-3; D is possibly TRBD1 (5 bases). The TCR comes from a woman between 40 and 55 years old in good health. Some clones in this sample may be carry-over from other donors' samples. The specimen sequenced was PBMCs. The CDR3 loop reads CASSLGRATDTQYF. The CDR3 region has the DNA TGTGCCAGCAGCTTAGGCAGGGCCACAGATACGCAGTATTTT.